Sequencing of this T cell receptor beta chain was carried out in a study of blood T cell repertoires in COVID-19. On the study more broadly: Some COVID-19 samples were acute and others convalescent; all came from the United States, Italy and Spain. Nucleic acid was either cDNA or gDNA, and it came from T cells, B-cell-depleted T cells, or PBMCs.

Per the study methods: Researchers report that nucleated cell counts were estimated from reference gene primer amplification. Profiled with immunoSEQ multiplex PCR; TCRdb holds only in-frame clones, not every one. V, J and clone size derive from that table, while D and trimming were established from the DNA sequence. The data show 90,000 to 110,000 clones, about 75% seen once. V lost 5 bases and J lost 4; bases outside the gene matches: 9. The CDR3 has 16 residues. From germline, CDR1 is MNHNS and CDR2 SASEGT. The rearrangement joins TRBV6-1 to TRBJ2-3; 10 bases are shared with TRBD2. This TCR derives from a woman aged 65 to 85 with acute or convalescent COVID-19. Sequenced sample: peripheral blood. In DNA, the CDR3 is TGTGCCAGCAGTAAAGGGAGCGGGGGGGGTGCAGATACGCAGTATTTT. This translates into CASSKGSGGGADTQYF.